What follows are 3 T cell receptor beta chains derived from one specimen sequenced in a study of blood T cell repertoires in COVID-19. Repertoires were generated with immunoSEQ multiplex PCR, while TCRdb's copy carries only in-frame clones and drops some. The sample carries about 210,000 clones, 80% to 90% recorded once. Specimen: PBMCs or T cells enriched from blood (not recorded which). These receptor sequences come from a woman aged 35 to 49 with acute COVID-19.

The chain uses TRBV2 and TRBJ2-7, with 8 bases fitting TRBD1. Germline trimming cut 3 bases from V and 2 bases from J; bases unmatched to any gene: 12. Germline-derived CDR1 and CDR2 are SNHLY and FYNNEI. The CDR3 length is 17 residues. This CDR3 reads CASSEPLTRGLTYEQYF. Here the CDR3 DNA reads TGTGCCAGCAGTGAGCCCCTTACCAGGGGGCTCACCTACGAGCAGTACTTC. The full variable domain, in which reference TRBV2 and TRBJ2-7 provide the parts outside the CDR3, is EPEVTQTPSHQVTQMGQEVILRCVPISNHLYFYWYRQILGQKVEFLVSFYNNEISEKSEIFDDQFSVERPDGSNFTLKIRSTKLEDSAMYFCASSEPLTRGLTYEQYFGPGTRLTVT.

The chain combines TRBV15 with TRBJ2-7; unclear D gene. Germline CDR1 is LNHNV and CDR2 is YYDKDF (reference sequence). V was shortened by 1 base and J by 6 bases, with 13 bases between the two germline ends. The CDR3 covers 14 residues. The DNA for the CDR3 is TGTGCCACCAGCAGAGTGGTTGGGCAGACCGAGCAGTACTTC. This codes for CATSRVVGQTEQYF.

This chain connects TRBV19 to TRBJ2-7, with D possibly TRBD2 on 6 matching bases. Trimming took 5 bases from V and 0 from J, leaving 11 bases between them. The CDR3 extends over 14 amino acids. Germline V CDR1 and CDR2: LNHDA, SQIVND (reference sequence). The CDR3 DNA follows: TGTGCCAGTAGTCCCCGGGACTTCTCCTACGAGCAGTACTTC. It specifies CASSPRDFSYEQYF.